Each of the 7 T cell receptor beta chains below was sequenced from the same sample in a study of T cells in tuberculosis. Here immunoSEQ multiplex PCR was the method, and the copy in TCRdb shows in-frame clones only, minus some. This table holds tens of thousands of clones, 80% to 90% found once. The specimen was PBMCs. The receptors derive from a donor aged 10-35 years with latent tuberculosis or without tuberculosis infection.

This sequence joins TRBV5-8 and TRBJ1-5, with TRBD1 identical over 11 bases. The CDR3 extends over 16 amino acids. V shed 0 bases and J 7 bases; nucleotides not matched to a gene: 6. The V gene's germline CDR1 is SGHTS and CDR2 YDEGEE. The CDR3 loop reads CASSLVRDRGNQPQHF. The CDR3 DNA follows: TGTGCCAGCAGCTTGGTGCGGGACAGGGGGAACCAGCCCCAGCATTTT.

The CDR3 sequence: CASREGQTQETQYF. The CDR3 nucleotides are TGTGCCAGCAGAGAGGGACAGACACAAGAGACCCAGTACTTC. The chain links TRBV13 to TRBJ2-5; 7 bases are a match to TRBD1. J gave up 2 bases and V 6 bases, and 6 bases lay outside the gene matches. CDR3 length: 14 amino acids. The germline CDR1 and CDR2 sequences are PRHDT and FYEKMQ (reference sequence).

The CDR3 here is CATGRGGARTEAFF. As DNA, the CDR3 is TGTGCCACCGGCCGGGGCGGGGCTAGGACTGAAGCTTTCTTT. The chain carries TRBV7-2 and TRBJ1-1, with a tentative D call TRBD1 (5 bases). This CDR3 region has 14 residues. Per the germline V gene, CDR1 is SGHTA and CDR2 is FQGNSA. The V end was cut by 10 bases, the J end by 5 bases, with 20 bases between.

V and J are TRBV19 and TRBJ1-1, with D perhaps TRBD1 (6 bases). Trimming removed 9 bases from V and 1 base from J, with 9 bases in between. Germline values: CDR1 LNHDA, CDR2 SQIVND (reference sequence). There are 12 residues in the CDR3. The CDR3 DNA reads as TGTGCCAGCCTGACAGGGAACACTGAAGCTTTCTTT. It is translated as CASLTGNTEAFF.

The chain recombines TRBV5-6 with TRBJ2-5, with D hard to call. The CDR3 totals 15 residues. Trimming removed 2 bases at V and 5 bases at J, with 16 bases between. The germline V gene encodes CDR1 SGHDT and CDR2 YYEEEE. The CDR3 spells CASSFTSNLVETQYF. For the CDR3, the DNA is TGTGCCAGCAGCTTCACAAGTAATCTTGTGGAGACCCAGTACTTC.

This clone appeared once. This chain uses TRBV6-6 with TRBJ1-2, with TRBD1 as a possible D gene (6 bases). CDR3 size: 15 residues. Germline lookup yields CDR1 MNHNY and CDR2 SVGAGI (reference sequence). The V and J ends lost 6 bases and 6 bases respectively, with 20 bases between them. Here the CDR3 reads CASRPREGVGDGYTF. The CDR3 DNA reads TGTGCCAGCAGACCTCGGGAGGGGGTTGGGGATGGCTACACCTTC.

The chain combines TRBV7-8 with TRBJ1-1, with D maybe TRBD1 (6 bases). Per germline, CDR1 SGHVS and CDR2 FQNEAQ. V lost 5 bases and J 3 bases, leaving 16 bases between the germline ends. The CDR3 runs to 15 residues. The CDR3 region is CASSTLSGVDTEAFF. CDR3 DNA sequence: TGTGCCAGCAGCACCTTATCAGGGGTCGACACTGAAGCTTTCTTT.